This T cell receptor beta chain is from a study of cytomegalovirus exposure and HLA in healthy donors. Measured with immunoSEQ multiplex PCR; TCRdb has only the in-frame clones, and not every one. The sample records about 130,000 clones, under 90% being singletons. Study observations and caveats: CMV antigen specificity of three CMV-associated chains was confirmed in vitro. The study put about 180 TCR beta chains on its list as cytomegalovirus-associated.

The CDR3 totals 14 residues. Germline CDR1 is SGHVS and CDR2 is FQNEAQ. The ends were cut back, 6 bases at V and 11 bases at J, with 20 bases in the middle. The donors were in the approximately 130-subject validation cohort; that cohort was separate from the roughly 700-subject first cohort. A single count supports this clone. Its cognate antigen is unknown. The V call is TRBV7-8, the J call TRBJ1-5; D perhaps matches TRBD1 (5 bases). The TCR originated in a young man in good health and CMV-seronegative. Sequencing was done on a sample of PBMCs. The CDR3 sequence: CASRGAAHGGSQHF. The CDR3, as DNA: TGTGCCAGCAGAGGGGCGGCCCACGGAGGGTCCCAGCATTTT.